This passage covers 31 T cell receptor beta chains from one sample sequenced in a study of cytomegalovirus exposure and HLA in healthy donors (dated by TCRdb to 2015 to 2018). Library method: the immunoSEQ multiplex PCR assay. The source is immuneACCESS, and TCRdb retained only in-frame sequences with V and J called. Part of the clones is not carried over; for the studies checked, unresolved V genes explain less than half of this, and the remainder is unexplained. The sample table records approximately 140,000 clones; approximately 84% of these occur just once. The biggest ten clones account for over 1.1% of the sample. Source material: PBMCs. These TCRs come from a woman in her thirties in good health and CMV-seronegative.

This clone was seen more than once but under ten times. The chain is built from TRBV5-1 and TRBJ1-6; TRBD1 matches 9 bases. This CDR3 is built from 14 residues. The trim removed 5 bases at V and 11 bases at J, leaving 8 bases unmatched. From germline, CDR1 is SGHRS and CDR2 YFSETQ. CDR3 amino acids: CASSRTGASTPLHF. The CDR3 DNA sequence: TGCGCCAGCAGTCGGACAGGGGCAAGTACACCCCTCCACTTT.

The chain recombines TRBV21-1 with TRBJ2-7; the table calls TRBD1, which could not be checked here. TRBV21-1 is assigned pseudogene status. The CDR3 runs to 13 residues. This chain's CDR3 is CATLHPRQYEQYF. CDR3 coding DNA: TGTGCCACCCTTCACCCCAGGCAATACGAGCAGTACTTC.

The chain uses TRBV27 and TRBJ2-1; 8 bases align to TRBD1. V was pared by 4 bases and J by 2 bases, with 4 bases of the junction left unmatched. Germline-derived CDR1 and CDR2 are MNHEY and SMNVEV (reference sequence). The CDR3 extends over 15 amino acids. CDR3 sequence: CASSWDRLPYNEQFF. CDR3 bases: TGTGCCAGCAGTTGGGACAGGCTACCCTACAATGAGCAGTTCTTC.

The rearrangement links TRBV2 to TRBJ2-3; D perhaps matches TRBD2 (6 bases). Per germline, CDR1 SNHLY and CDR2 FYNNEI. The CDR3 has 15 amino acids. The V and J ends lost 4 bases and 2 bases respectively, with 13 bases between them. This CDR3 reads CASSGGGGLTDTQYF. DNA of the CDR3: TGTGCCAGCAGTGGGGGTGGGGGACTCACAGATACGCAGTATTTT.

The CDR3 loop is CASSQVVVAGKQYF. The DNA of the CDR3 is TGCGCCAGCAGCCAAGTAGTAGTGGCCGGGAAGCAGTACTTC. The chain links TRBV4-1 to TRBJ2-7, with D possibly TRBD2 on 5 matching bases. CDR3 length equals 14 residues. The germline CDR1 and CDR2 sequences are MGHRA and YSYEKL. The V end lost 1 base, the J end lost 8 bases, and 15 bases lay between the germline ends.

This chain joins TRBV7-2 and TRBJ1-1; D remains ambiguous. With 1 base removed from V and 7 bases from J, the gap between germline ends came to 10 bases. The CDR3 has 13 residues. Germline values: CDR1 SGHTA, CDR2 FQGNSA. The CDR3 bases are TGTGCCAGCAGCTTAGGGGGAGCGGGTGAAGCTTTCTTT. This codes for CASSLGGAGEAFF.

This clone was detected only once. The gene calls are TRBV10-2 and TRBJ2-7, with D maybe TRBD2 (6 bases). The V gene's germline CDR1 is WSHSY and CDR2 SAAADI. This CDR3 is built from 12 residues. V gave up 6 bases and J gave up 10 bases, with 16 bases separating them. The CDR3 region has the DNA TGCGCCAGCAGAGACCGGGACTCAAAACAGTACTTC. This sequence encodes CASRDRDSKQYF.

The chain carries TRBV7-3 and TRBJ2-1; possible D gene TRBD2, 6 bases. V lost 2 bases to trimming and J lost 0 bases, with 8 bases between them. Germline CDR1 reads SGHTA; CDR2 reads FQGTGA. The CDR3 loop spans 15 amino acids. In DNA, the CDR3 is TGTGCCAGCAGCTTAGGGCGGGGCTCCTACAATGAGCAGTTCTTC. Translated: CASSLGRGSYNEQFF.

The chain employs TRBV6-1 and TRBJ1-6; 7 bases line up with TRBD1. Germline-derived CDR1 and CDR2 are MNHNS and SASEGT. This CDR3 comprises 15 residues. V trimming: 6 bases; J trimming: 5 bases; junction bases outside the gene matches: 7. The CDR3 sequence: CASSPTGNDNSPLHF. The CDR3 coding sequence is TGTGCCAGCAGCCCGACAGGGAATGATAATTCACCCCTCCACTTT.

The chain links TRBV27 to TRBJ2-6; the match to TRBD1 covers 8 bases. Germline values: CDR1 MNHEY, CDR2 SMNVEV (reference sequence). J lost 9 bases, V lost 5 bases, and 12 bases had no gene match. CDR3 length: 16 amino acids. As DNA, the CDR3 is TGTGCCAGCAGTATATTTCGGACAGGGAGAGGCAACGTCCTGACTTTC. Protein: CASSIFRTGRGNVLTF.

This clone was seen a single time. The chain has TRBV6-1 and TRBJ1-1; maybe TRBD1 (5 bases). Germline values: CDR1 MNHNS, CDR2 SASEGT. The CDR3 spans 13 residues. The V end lost 4 bases, the J end lost 1 base, and 7 bases lay between the germline ends. This CDR3 reads CASSVGQNTEAFF. The CDR3 DNA is TGTGCCAGCAGTGTGGGGCAGAACACTGAAGCTTTCTTT.

The gene calls are TRBV12-5 and TRBJ2-5; TRBD2 matches at 9 bases. This CDR3 is built from 15 residues. Per the germline V gene, CDR1 is LGHNT and CDR2 is FRNRAP. The V segment lost 7 bases and the J segment 3 bases; nucleotides outside the gene matches: 9. The CDR3 sequence: CASARRASGEETQYF. The CDR3 DNA follows: TGTGCTAGTGCTCGGAGGGCTAGCGGGGAAGAGACCCAGTACTTC.

The rearrangement links TRBV5-6 to TRBJ2-7, with TRBD1 matching 9 bases. CDR3 length: 14 residues. The ends lost 2 bases at V and 6 bases at J; junction bases unmatched: 6. Germline CDR1 and CDR2: SGHDT and YYEEEE. This chain's CDR3 is CASSFAGQGGEQYF. CDR3 in DNA: TGTGCCAGCAGCTTCGCGGGACAGGGTGGCGAGCAGTACTTC.

The V call is TRBV11-2, the J call TRBJ1-1; D gene unclear. The V gene's germline CDR1 is SGHAT and CDR2 FQNNGV. Trimming stripped 0 bases from V and 7 bases from J, with 9 bases between. CDR3 length equals 13 residues. CDR3 bases: TGTGCCAGCAGCTTAGATAGAGGAGGTGAAGCTTTCTTT. Translated, it gives CASSLDRGGEAFF. The full variable domain, in which reference TRBV11-2 and TRBJ1-1 provide the parts outside the CDR3, is EAGVAQSPRYKIIEKRQSVAFWCNPISGHATLYWYQQILGQGPKLLIQFQNNGVVDDSQLPKDRFSAERLKGVDSTLKIQPAKLEDSAVYLCASSLDRGGEAFFGQGTRLTVV.

This clone has just a few counts. This chain uses TRBV28 with TRBJ1-1; 11 nucleotides agree with TRBD1. Germline V gives CDR1 MDHEN, CDR2 SYDVKM. This CDR3 comprises 17 residues. The V gene end was trimmed by 5 bases and the J gene end by 0 bases; junction bases not matched to a gene: 8. In DNA, the CDR3 is TGTGCCAGCAGTACGGGACAGGGGGAGGGCATGAACACTGAAGCTTTCTTT. It encodes CASSTGQGEGMNTEAFF.

The V gene is TRBV18, the J gene TRBJ1-1, with a possible D match to TRBD1 (5 bases). V gave up 2 bases and J gave up 11 bases, with 21 bases separating them. Germline V gene sequence: CDR1 KGHSH, CDR2 LQKENI. The CDR3 is 15 residues long. The CDR3 DNA sequence: TGTGCCAGCTCACCAGGTGCGGCGTCACAGGTTGGGGCTTTCTTT. It codes for CASSPGAASQVGAFF. The complete variable domain, with remaining parts taken from reference TRBV18 and TRBJ1-1, reads NAGVMQNPRHLVRRRGQEARLRCSPMKGHSHVYWYRQLPEEGLKFMVYLQKENIIDESGMPKERFSAEFPKEGPSILRIQQVVRGDSAAYFCASSPGAASQVGAFFGQGTRLTVV.

The chain has TRBV9 and TRBJ1-6; D uncertain. The CDR3 is made up of 15 amino acids. Trimming left V 0 bases short and J 5 bases short, with 9 bases between. Germline CDR1 and CDR2: SGDLS and YYNGEE. In DNA, the CDR3 is TGTGCCAGCAGCGTAGAGCCAGCGGATAATTCACCCCTCCACTTT. It is translated as CASSVEPADNSPLHF.

This clone was detected only once. The V call is TRBV5-5, the J call TRBJ2-6; D call uncertain. V was trimmed by 2 bases and J by 0 bases, leaving 9 bases between them. Per the germline V gene, CDR1 is SGHKS and CDR2 is YYEKEE (reference sequence). CDR3 length: 16 residues. The CDR3 sequence: CASSFYSPSGANVLTF. The CDR3 bases are TGTGCCAGCAGCTTCTATAGTCCCTCTGGGGCCAACGTCCTGACTTTC.

The chain is built from TRBV10-3 and TRBJ1-3; TRBD1 might be the D (6 bases). CDR3 length: 15 amino acids. Trimming stripped 5 bases from V and 0 bases from J, with 11 bases between. Germline lookup yields CDR1 ENHRY and CDR2 SYGVKD. The CDR3 region has the DNA TGTGCCATCAGTAGACAGGATAACTCTGGAAACACCATATATTTT. Translation gives CAISRQDNSGNTIYF.

The chain links TRBV27 to TRBJ1-6, with 7 positions matching TRBD1. CDR1 MNHEY and CDR2 SMNVEV come from the germline V gene (reference sequence). The CDR3 consists of 16 residues. The junction had 6 bases not matched to a gene; V was cut back by 5 bases and J by 2 bases. DNA for the CDR3: TGTGCCAGCAGTGATCAACAGGGGACCTATAATTCACCCCTCCACTTT. Its translation is CASSDQQGTYNSPLHF.

This clone was picked up one time. The V gene is TRBV5-1, the J gene TRBJ2-7; possibly TRBD1 for D (5 bases). The V gene's germline CDR1 is SGHRS and CDR2 YFSETQ. Trimming took off 0 bases at V and 6 bases at J, with 19 bases between the two ends. The CDR3 covers 16 residues. The CDR3 region is CASSLAAFQGLGEQYF. DNA for the CDR3: TGCGCCAGCAGCTTGGCCGCTTTTCAGGGATTGGGCGAGCAGTACTTC.

The chain combines TRBV5-4 with TRBJ1-1; 10 bases line up with TRBD1. This CDR3 is 15 amino acids long. With 2 bases clipped from V and 8 bases from J, the junction kept 9 bases outside the gene matches. CDR1 and CDR2 from the germline V gene are SGHNT and YYREEE (reference sequence). CDR3 DNA sequence: TGTGCCAGCAGCTTTACGGACAGGGGGGTTCAGGAAGCTTTCTTT. Translating it yields CASSFTDRGVQEAFF.

The chain is built from TRBV6-5 and TRBJ2-3, with D perhaps matching TRBD2 (6 bases). Trimming took off 2 bases at V and 10 bases at J, with 13 bases between the two ends. CDR1 is MNHEY, CDR2 SVGAGI, per germline. The length of the CDR3 is 13 residues. CDR3 in amino acids: CASSYGDSAAQYF. CDR3 DNA: TGTGCCAGCAGTTACGGGGACTCAGCGGCGCAGTATTTT.

The count of this clone is one. This chain connects TRBV5-1 to TRBJ2-2, with D perhaps TRBD2 (5 bases). Per germline, CDR1 SGHRS and CDR2 YFSETQ. Deletions cut 4 bases from V and 0 bases from J, with 7 bases between. This CDR3 comprises 14 residues. The CDR3 coding sequence is TGCGCCAGCAGCCCGGGGACGAACACCGGGGAGCTGTTTTTT. Translated, it gives CASSPGTNTGELFF.

In its sample, this clone was seen a few times. The V gene is TRBV2, the J gene TRBJ1-1, with 7 bases aligning to TRBD1. V shed 6 bases, J shed 8 bases, and the junction held 9 bases outside the gene matches. The CDR3 runs to 13 residues. Looked up from germline, CDR1 is SNHLY and CDR2 is FYNNEI. The CDR3 reads CASSERQGTEAFF. CDR3 coding DNA: TGTGCCAGCAGCGAGAGACAGGGAACCGAAGCTTTCTTT.

The chain joins TRBV7-2 to TRBJ1-1; D uncertain. Germline CDR1 reads SGHTA; CDR2 reads FQGNSA. Trimming cost V 4 bases and J 1 base, with 10 bases left between them. The CDR3 totals 14 residues. CDR3 residues: CASSWSPQNTEAFF. CDR3 nucleotides: TGTGCCAGCAGCTGGTCCCCACAGAACACTGAAGCTTTCTTT. Full variable domain (remainder filled in from reference TRBV7-2 and TRBJ1-1): GAGVSQSPSNKVTEKGKDVELRCDPISGHTALYWYRQSLGQGLEFLIYFQGNSAPDKSGLPSDRFSAERTGGSVSTLTIQRTQQEDSAVYLCASSWSPQNTEAFFGQGTRLTVV.

The chain employs TRBV7-3 and TRBJ1-6; 8 bases map to TRBD1. Trimming cost V 4 bases and J 7 bases; bases outside gene matches: 9. The CDR3 spans 16 residues. In germline, CDR1 is SGHTA, CDR2 FQGTGA. The CDR3 coding sequence is TGTGCCAGCAGCTCCAGGGGGCAGAGCGAGAATTCACCCCTCCACTTT. This translates into CASSSRGQSENSPLHF.

V usage is TRBV2 and J usage is TRBJ2-7, with TRBD2 identical over 11 bases. The J segment lost 5 bases and the V segment lost 8 bases, leaving 8 bases of the junction unmatched. The germline CDR1 and CDR2 sequences are SNHLY and FYNNEI. This CDR3 comprises 14 residues. The CDR3 protein is CASVLAGGPHEQYF. CDR3 nucleotides: TGTGCCAGCGTGTTAGCGGGGGGGCCCCACGAGCAGTACTTC.

The genes are TRBV11-2 and TRBJ2-5, with D maybe TRBD2 (6 bases). Germline V gene lookup returns CDR1 SGHAT and CDR2 FQNNGV. The CDR3 is made up of 15 amino acids. The V end was cut by 2 bases, the J end by 6 bases, with 16 bases between. CDR3 region: CASSLSTGAGKTQYF. CDR3 bases: TGTGCCAGCAGCTTAAGTACGGGTGCGGGAAAGACCCAGTACTTC.

The V and J genes are TRBV9 and TRBJ2-7; 10 bases line up with TRBD2. V shed 4 bases, J shed 4 bases, and the junction held 11 bases outside the gene matches. Germline CDR1 is SGDLS and CDR2 is YYNGEE. The CDR3 runs 16 residues. The CDR3: CASSISGGQGRYEQYF. CDR3 nucleotide sequence: TGTGCCAGCAGCATTAGCGGGGGGCAAGGGCGATACGAGCAGTACTTC. The variable domain in full, with the rest retrieved from reference TRBV9 and TRBJ2-7, is DSGVTQTPKHLITATGQRVTLRCSPRSGDLSVYWYQQSLDQGLQFLIQYYNGEERAKGNILERFSAQQFPDLHSELNLSSLELGDSALYFCASSISGGQGRYEQYFGPGTRLTVT.

The rearrangement uses TRBV5-1 and TRBJ2-7; TRBD2 might be the D (6 bases). In germline, CDR1 is SGHRS, CDR2 YFSETQ. Trimming left V 2 bases short and J 3 bases short, with 15 bases between. This CDR3 region has 15 residues. In nucleotides, the CDR3 is TGCGCCAGCAGCTTAGCGGGCTTGATTGACTACGAGCAGTACTTC. Its translation: CASSLAGLIDYEQYF.